The TCR beta chain described here comes from a study of CD8 T cells in ankylosing spondylitis. As to this clonotype: Its antigen is not known.

Researchers built TCR beta libraries using quantitative 5'-RACE with molecular barcodes. From the 5' RACE reads, TCRdb called clonotypes with MiXCR, one entry per CDR3 protein. The sample consists of about 200,000 distinct CDR3 sequences, approximately 7.3% of them appearing once. Study observations and caveats: Disease-linked clones, CD8+, were relatively rare in peripheral blood. Before this, some motif variants had been reported in reactive arthritis synovial fluid and blood. There was a TCR beta motif, made of several highly homologous variants, that appeared characteristic of ankylosing spondylitis blood. Enrichment of disease-linked clones was reportedly significant in matched ankylosing spondylitis synovial fluid.

This CDR3 spans 17 amino acids. Germline V gives CDR1 DFQATT, CDR2 SNEGSKA (reference sequence). V shed 0 bases, J shed 0 bases, and the junction held 10 bases outside the gene matches. The chain combines TRBV20-1 with TRBJ1-2; 7 nucleotides agree with TRBD1. The sample taken for sequencing was blood, either unsorted or a sorted T cell fraction (not recorded which). The receptor was isolated from a male donor with ankylosing spondylitis. The CDR3 coding sequence is TGCAGTGCTAGAGATCGACATCAAGGGGGCTCTAACTATGGCTACACCTTC. It encodes CSARDRHQGGSNYGYTF.